This TCR beta chain was retrieved from a study of T cell responses to AZD1222 COVID-19 vaccine. Study-wide results and limits: Compared with day 0, the breadth and depth of the Spike-specific TCR repertoire rose significantly after two doses of AZD1222.

V lost 3 bases, J lost 0 bases, and 3 bases stayed unmatched. CDR1 is SGDLS and CDR2 is YYNGEE in the germline V gene. The CDR3 consists of 15 residues. The data were produced by immunoSEQ multiplex PCR, yet TCRdb's version contains in-frame clones alone and is incomplete. The sample consists of 80,000 to 100,000 clones, 75% to 90% of them appearing once. With regard to this clone: The target antigen is unknown.

The rearrangement uses TRBV9 and TRBJ2-1, with 7 bases matching TRBD2. The source was peripheral blood, collected on day 0 of AZD1222 vaccination. The source is an adult in good health. The chain's CDR3 is CASSARGSSYNEQFF. CDR3 in DNA: TGTGCCAGCAGCGCCCGCGGGAGCTCCTACAATGAGCAGTTCTTC.